The entry that follows covers one T cell receptor (beta chain) sequence. Deletions cut 2 bases from V and 9 bases from J, with 16 bases between. Germline loops: CDR1 MNHEY, CDR2 SVGAGI. The CDR3 loop spans 14 amino acids. TCRdb passed the RT-PCR reads through MiXCR, listing each CDR3 protein once. The table includes around 700,000 distinct CDR3 sequences, 14% detected once. Sequencing used memory CD4+ T cells from blood. This sequence joins TRBV6-5 and TRBJ1-2; D is undetermined. This TCR came from a female donor in good health, serving as a healthy control. The CDR3 coding sequence is TGTGCCAGCAGTTACGGTGGCTCGACGGGGAGCTACACCTTC. It codes for CASSYGGSTGSYTF.